The sequence of this T cell receptor (beta chain) was determined in a study of blood T cells in healthy people across ages. Study-level background: When template switching was applied, about one barcoded beta molecule was captured per two T cells. General study points: Calculation of diversity from one million T cells yielded estimates considered to be underestimates.

To note about this clonotype: What it binds is unknown. The junction shows a germline mismatch at one end, possibly a read error.

Next came a second PCR, run for roughly 6 to 11 cycles, which used a sample-barcoded 5' primer along with a J-beta primer mix. In TCRdb, the 5' RACE reads were re-called with MiXCR into one record per CDR3 protein. The table shows around 990,000 distinct CDR3 sequences, with less than 25% occurring only once. The CDR3 has 13 amino acids. Germline lookup yields CDR1 SEHNR and CDR2 FQNEAQ (reference sequence). This sample was also put to use in a study of T cells of mothers and their children.

The clonotype originates from a girl aged 2-15 years in good health. This sequence joins TRBV7-9 and TRBJ1-4; no firm D call. Sequences were obtained from blood. Written as DNA, the CDR3 is TGTGCCAGCACCTTTGCAACTGATGATAAACTGTTTTTT. Protein sequence: CASTFATDDKLFF. The full variable domain, rest sourced from reference TRBV7-9 and TRBJ1-4, is DTGVSQNPRHKITKRGQNVTFRCDPISEHNRLYWYRQTLGQGPEFLTYFQNEAQLEKSRLLSDRFSAERPKGSFSTLEIQRTEQGDSAMYLCASTFATDDKLFFGSGTQLSVL.